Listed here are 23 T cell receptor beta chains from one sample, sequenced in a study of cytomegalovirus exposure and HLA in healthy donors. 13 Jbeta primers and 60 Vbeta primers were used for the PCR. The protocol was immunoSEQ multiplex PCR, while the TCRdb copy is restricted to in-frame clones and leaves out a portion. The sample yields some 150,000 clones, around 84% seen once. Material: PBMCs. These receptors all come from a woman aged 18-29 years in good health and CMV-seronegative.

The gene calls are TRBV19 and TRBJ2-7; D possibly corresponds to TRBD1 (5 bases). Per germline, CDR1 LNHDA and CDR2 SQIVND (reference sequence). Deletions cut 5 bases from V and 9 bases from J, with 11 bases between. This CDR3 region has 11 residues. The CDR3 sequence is CASSLGDRQYF. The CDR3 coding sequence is TGTGCCAGTAGTCTAGGAGACAGGCAGTACTTC.

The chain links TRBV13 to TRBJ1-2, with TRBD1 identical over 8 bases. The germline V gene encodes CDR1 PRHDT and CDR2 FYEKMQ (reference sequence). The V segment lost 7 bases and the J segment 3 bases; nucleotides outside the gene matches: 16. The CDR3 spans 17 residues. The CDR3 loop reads CASIPFGQGAKHYGYTF. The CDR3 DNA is TGTGCCAGCATCCCCTTCGGCCAGGGGGCGAAACACTATGGCTACACCTTC.

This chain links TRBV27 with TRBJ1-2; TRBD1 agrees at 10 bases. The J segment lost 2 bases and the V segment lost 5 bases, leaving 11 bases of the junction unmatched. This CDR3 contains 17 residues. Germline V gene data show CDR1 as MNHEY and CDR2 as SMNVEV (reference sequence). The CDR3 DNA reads TGTGCCAGCAGTCTGGAAGTCCCGGGACAGGGGAACTATGGCTACACCTTC. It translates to CASSLEVPGQGNYGYTF.

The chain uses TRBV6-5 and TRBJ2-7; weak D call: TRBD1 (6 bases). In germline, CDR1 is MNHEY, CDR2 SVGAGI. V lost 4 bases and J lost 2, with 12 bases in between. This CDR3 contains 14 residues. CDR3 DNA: TGTGCCAGCAGTTCGGTGGGGGCTCCCTACGAGCAGTACTTC. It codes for CASSSVGAPYEQYF.

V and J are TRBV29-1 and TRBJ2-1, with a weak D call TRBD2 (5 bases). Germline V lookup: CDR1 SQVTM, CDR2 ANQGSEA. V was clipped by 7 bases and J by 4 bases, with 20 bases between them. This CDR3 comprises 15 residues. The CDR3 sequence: CSAEYGVRGYNEQFF. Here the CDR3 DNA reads TGCAGCGCCGAGTACGGGGTTCGGGGTTACAATGAGCAGTTCTTC.

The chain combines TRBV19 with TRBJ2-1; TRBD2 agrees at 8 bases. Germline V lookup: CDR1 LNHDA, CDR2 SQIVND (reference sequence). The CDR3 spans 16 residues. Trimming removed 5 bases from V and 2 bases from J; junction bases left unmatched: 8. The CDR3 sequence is CASSAREGEAYNEQFF. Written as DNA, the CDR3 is TGTGCCAGTAGTGCTCGGGAGGGAGAAGCCTACAATGAGCAGTTCTTC.

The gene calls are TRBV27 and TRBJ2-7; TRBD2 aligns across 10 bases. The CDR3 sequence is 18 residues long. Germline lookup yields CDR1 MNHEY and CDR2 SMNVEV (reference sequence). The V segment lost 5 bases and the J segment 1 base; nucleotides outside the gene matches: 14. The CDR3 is CASSPWALGTSVSYEQYF. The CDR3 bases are TGTGCCAGCAGTCCCTGGGCGCTGGGGACTAGCGTGTCCTACGAGCAGTACTTC.

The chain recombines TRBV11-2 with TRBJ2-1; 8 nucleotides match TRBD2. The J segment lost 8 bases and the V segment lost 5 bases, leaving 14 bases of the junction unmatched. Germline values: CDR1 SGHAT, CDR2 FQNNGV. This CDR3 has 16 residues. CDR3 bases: TGTGCCAGCAGCGCACGAAGCGGGGGCCTTGGCGATGAGCAGTTCTTC. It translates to CASSARSGGLGDEQFF.

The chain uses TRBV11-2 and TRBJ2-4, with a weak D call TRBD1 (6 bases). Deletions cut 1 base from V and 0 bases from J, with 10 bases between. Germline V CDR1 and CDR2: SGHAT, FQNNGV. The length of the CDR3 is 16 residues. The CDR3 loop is CASSLAPRGAKNIQYF. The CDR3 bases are TGTGCCAGCAGCTTAGCCCCCAGGGGAGCCAAAAACATTCAGTACTTC.

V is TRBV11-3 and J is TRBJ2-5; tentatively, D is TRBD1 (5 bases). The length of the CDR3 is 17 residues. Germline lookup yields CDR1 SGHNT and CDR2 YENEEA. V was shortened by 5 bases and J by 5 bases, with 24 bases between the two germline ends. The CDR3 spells CASSNVSGIGVKETQYF. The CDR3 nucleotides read TGTGCCAGCAGCAACGTTTCAGGGATTGGTGTTAAGGAGACCCAGTACTTC.

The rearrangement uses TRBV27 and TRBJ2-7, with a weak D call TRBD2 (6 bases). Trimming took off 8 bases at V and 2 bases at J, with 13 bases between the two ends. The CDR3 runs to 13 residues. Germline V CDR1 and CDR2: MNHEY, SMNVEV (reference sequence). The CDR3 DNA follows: TGTGCCAGCTCTCGGGAGACGACCTACGAGCAGTACTTC. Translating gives CASSRETTYEQYF.

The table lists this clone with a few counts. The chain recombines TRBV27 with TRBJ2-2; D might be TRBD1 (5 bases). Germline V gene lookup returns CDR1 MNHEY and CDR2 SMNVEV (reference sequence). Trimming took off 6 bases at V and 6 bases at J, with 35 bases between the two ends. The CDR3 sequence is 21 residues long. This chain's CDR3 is CASSPGVRQGMVLSKPGELFF. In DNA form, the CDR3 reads TGTGCCAGCAGCCCTGGGGTCCGGCAGGGAATGGTCCTCTCTAAACCCGGGGAGCTGTTTTTT.

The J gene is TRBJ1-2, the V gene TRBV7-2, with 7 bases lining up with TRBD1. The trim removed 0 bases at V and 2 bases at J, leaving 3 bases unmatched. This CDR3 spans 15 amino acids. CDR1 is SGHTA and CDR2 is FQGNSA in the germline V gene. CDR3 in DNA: TGTGCCAGCAGCTTAGCGCCCAGGGGGAACTATGGCTACACCTTC. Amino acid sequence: CASSLAPRGNYGYTF.

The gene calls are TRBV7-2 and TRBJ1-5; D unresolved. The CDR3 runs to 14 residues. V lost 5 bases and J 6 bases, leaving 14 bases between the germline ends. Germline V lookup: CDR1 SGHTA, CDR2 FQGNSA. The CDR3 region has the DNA TGTGCCAGCAGCGCCTTCGGTCAAACTCAGCCCCAGCATTTT. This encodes CASSAFGQTQPQHF.

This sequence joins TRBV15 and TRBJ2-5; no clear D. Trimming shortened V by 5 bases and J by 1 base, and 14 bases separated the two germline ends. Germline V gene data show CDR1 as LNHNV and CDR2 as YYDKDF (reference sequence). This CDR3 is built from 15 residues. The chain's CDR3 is CATSGGPSLQETQYF. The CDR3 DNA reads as TGTGCCACCAGCGGTGGGCCGTCGCTCCAAGAGACCCAGTACTTC.

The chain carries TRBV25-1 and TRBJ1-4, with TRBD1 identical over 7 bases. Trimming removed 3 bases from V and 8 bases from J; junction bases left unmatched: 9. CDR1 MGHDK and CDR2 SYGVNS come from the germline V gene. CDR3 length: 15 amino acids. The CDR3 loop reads CASSDTTGPGEKLFF. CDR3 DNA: TGTGCCAGCAGTGACACGACAGGGCCCGGAGAAAAACTGTTTTTT.

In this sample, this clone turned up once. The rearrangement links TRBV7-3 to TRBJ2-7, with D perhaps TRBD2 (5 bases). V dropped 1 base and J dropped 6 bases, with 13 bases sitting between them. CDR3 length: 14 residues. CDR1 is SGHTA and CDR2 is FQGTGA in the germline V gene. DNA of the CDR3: TGTGCCAGCAGCTTAAGCCCTAGCAAAGGCGAGCAGTACTTC. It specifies CASSLSPSKGEQYF.

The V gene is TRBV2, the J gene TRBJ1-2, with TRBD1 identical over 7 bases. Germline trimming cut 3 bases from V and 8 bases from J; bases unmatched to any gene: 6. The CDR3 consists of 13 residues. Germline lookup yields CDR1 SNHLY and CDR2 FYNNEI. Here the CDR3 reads CASSEGQRVGYTF. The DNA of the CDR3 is TGTGCCAGCAGTGAGGGACAGAGGGTCGGCTACACCTTC.

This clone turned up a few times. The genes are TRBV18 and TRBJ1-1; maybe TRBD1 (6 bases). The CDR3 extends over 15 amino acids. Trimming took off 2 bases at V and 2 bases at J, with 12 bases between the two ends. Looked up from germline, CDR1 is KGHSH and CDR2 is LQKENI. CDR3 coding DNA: TGTGCCAGCTCACCAAAGACAGGCGCCAACACTGAAGCTTTCTTT. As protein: CASSPKTGANTEAFF. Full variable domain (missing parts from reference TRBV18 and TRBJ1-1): NAGVMQNPRHLVRRRGQEARLRCSPMKGHSHVYWYRQLPEEGLKFMVYLQKENIIDESGMPKERFSAEFPKEGPSILRIQQVVRGDSAAYFCASSPKTGANTEAFFGQGTRLTVV.

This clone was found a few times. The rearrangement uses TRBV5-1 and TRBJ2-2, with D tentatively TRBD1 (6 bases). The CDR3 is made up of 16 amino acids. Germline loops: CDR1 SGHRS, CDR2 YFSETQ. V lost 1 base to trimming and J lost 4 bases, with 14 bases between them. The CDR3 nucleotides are TGCGCCAGCAGCTTGTCTCCACAGGGCCCCACCGGGGAGCTGTTTTTT. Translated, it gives CASSLSPQGPTGELFF.

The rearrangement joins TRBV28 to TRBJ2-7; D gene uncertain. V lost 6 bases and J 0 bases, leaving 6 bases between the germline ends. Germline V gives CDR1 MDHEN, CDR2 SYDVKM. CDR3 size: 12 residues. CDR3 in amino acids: CASRSDSYEQYF. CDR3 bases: TGTGCCAGCAGGTCAGACTCCTACGAGCAGTACTTC.

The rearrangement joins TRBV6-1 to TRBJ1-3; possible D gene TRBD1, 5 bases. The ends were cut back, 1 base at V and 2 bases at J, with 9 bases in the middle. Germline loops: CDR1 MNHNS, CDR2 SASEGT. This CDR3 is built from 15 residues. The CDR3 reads CASSEGQPAGNTIYF. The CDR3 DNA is TGTGCCAGCAGTGAAGGACAGCCAGCTGGAAACACCATATATTTT.

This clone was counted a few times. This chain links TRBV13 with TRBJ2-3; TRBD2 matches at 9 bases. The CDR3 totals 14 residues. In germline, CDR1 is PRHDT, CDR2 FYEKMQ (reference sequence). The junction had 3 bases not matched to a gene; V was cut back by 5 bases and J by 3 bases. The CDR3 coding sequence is TGTGCCAGCAGCCGCGGGGGGGCTACAGATACGCAGTATTTT. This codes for CASSRGGATDTQYF.